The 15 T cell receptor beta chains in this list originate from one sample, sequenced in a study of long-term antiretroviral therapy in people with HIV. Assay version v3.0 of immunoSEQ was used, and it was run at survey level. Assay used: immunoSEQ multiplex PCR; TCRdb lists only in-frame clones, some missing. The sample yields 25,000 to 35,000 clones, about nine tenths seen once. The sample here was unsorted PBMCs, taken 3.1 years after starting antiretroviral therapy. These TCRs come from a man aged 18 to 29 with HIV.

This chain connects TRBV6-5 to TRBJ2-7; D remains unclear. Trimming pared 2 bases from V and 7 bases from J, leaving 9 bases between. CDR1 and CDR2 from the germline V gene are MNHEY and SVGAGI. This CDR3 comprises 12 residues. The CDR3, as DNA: TGTGCCAGCAGTTACCCCACCGGGGAGCAGTACTTC. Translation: CASSYPTGEQYF.

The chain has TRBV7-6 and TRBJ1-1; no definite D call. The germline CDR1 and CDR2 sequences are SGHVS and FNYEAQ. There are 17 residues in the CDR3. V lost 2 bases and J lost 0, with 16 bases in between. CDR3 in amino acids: CASSLTASYSMNTEAFF. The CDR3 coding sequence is TGTGCCAGCAGCTTAACAGCCTCCTACTCCATGAACACTGAAGCTTTCTTT.

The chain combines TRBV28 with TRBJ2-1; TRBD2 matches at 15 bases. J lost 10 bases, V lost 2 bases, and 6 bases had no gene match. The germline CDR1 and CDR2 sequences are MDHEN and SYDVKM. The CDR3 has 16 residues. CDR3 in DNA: TGTGCCAGCAGTTTACCGGGACTAGCGGGAGGAGGCGAGCAGTTCTTC. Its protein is CASSLPGLAGGGEQFF.

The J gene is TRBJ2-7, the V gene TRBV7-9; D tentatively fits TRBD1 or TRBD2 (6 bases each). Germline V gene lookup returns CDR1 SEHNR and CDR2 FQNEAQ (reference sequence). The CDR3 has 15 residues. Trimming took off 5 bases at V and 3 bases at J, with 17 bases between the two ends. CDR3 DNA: TGTGCCAGCAGCCAGAGTACCGGGGGCGACTACGAGCAGTACTTC. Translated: CASSQSTGGDYEQYF.

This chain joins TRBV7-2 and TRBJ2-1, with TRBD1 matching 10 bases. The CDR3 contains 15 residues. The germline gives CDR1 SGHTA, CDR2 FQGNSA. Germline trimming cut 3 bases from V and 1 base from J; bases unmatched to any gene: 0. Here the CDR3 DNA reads TGTGCCAGCAGCTTGGACAGGGGGTCCTACAATGAGCAGTTCTTC. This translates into CASSLDRGSYNEQFF. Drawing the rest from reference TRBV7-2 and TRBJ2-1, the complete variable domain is GAGVSQSPSNKVTEKGKDVELRCDPISGHTALYWYRQSLGQGLEFLIYFQGNSAPDKSGLPSDRFSAERTGGSVSTLTIQRTQQEDSAVYLCASSLDRGSYNEQFFGPGTRLTVL.

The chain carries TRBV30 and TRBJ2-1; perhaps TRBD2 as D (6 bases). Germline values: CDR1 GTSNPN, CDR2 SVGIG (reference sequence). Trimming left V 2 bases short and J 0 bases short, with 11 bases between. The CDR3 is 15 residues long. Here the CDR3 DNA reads TGTGCCTGGAGTTATGGTAGCGGCTCCTACAATGAGCAGTTCTTC. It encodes CAWSYGSGSYNEQFF.

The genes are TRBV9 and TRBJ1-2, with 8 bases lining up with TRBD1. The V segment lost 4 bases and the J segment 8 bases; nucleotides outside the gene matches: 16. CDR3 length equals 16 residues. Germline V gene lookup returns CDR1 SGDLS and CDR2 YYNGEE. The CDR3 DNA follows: TGTGCCAGCAGCCCGACGTTTCCAGGGGGCGCGGGCGGCTACACCTTC. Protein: CASSPTFPGGAGGYTF.

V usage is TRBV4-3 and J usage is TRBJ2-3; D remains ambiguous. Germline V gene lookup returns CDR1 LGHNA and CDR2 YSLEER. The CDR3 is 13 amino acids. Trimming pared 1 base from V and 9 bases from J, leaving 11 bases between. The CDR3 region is CASSQGQKGTQYF. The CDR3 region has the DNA TGCGCCAGCAGCCAAGGGCAGAAGGGAACGCAGTATTTT.

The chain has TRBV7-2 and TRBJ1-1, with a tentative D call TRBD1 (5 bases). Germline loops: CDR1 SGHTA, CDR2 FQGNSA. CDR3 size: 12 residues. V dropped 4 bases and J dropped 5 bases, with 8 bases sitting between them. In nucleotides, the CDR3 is TGTGCCAGCAGCTGGGGGAGAACTGAAGCTTTCTTT. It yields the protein CASSWGRTEAFF.

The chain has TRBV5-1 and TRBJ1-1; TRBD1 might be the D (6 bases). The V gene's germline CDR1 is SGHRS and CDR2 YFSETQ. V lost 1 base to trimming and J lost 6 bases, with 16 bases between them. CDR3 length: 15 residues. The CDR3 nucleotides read TGCGCCAGCAGCTTGATTCAGGGGTTAAACGCTGAAGCTTTCTTT. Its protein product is CASSLIQGLNAEAFF.

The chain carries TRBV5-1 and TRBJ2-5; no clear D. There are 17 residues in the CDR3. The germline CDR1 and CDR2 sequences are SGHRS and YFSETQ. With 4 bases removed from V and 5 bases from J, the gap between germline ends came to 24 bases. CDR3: CASSETPLRPYSETQYF. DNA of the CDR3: TGCGCCAGCAGCGAGACCCCACTTCGGCCCTATAGCGAGACCCAGTACTTC.

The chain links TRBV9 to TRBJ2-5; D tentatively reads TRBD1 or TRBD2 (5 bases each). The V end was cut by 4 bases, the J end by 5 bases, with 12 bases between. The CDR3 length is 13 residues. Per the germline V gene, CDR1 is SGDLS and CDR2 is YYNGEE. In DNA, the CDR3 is TGTGCCAGCAGCTCTTGGGGCGGGGAGACCCAGTACTTC. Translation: CASSSWGGETQYF.

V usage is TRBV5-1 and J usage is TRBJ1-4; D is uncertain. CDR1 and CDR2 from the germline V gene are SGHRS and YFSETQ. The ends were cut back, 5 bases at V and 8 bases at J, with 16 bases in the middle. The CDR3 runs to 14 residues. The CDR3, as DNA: TGCGCCAGCAGATACGACCTTATCGGAGAAAAACTGTTTTTT. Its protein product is CASRYDLIGEKLFF.

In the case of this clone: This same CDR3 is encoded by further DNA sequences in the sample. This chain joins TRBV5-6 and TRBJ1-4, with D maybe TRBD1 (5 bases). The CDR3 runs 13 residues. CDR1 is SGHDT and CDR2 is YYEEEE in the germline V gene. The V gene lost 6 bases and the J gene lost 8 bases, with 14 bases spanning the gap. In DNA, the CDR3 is TGTGCCAGCACTGCGGGACCAGAGGAAAAACTGTTTTTT. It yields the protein CASTAGPEEKLFF.

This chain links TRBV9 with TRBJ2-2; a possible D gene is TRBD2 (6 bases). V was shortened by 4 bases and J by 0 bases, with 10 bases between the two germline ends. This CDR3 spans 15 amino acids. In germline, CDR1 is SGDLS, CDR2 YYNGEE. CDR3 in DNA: TGTGCCAGCAGCCGGGACTTAGCGAACACCGGGGAGCTGTTTTTT. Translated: CASSRDLANTGELFF.